This entry features one TCR beta chain sequence. These data originate in a study of blood T cell repertoires in COVID-19. Germline V gives CDR1 SGHNT, CDR2 YYREEE (reference sequence). V shed 4 bases, J shed 6 bases, and the junction held 6 bases outside the gene matches. This CDR3 spans 14 amino acids. In the authors' methods: Using reference gene primer amplification, nucleated cell counts were estimated. The assay was immunoSEQ multiplex PCR, and TCRdb's table has in-frame clones only and misses some. V, J and clone size derive from that table, while D and trimming were established from the DNA sequence. This sample has tens of thousands of clones, with around 80% found just once.

The sequenced sample consisted of peripheral blood. The receptor was derived from a man in his fifties or sixties with active or convalescent COVID-19. This chain uses TRBV5-4 with TRBJ2-1, with 8 positions matching TRBD1. The CDR3 DNA sequence: TGTGCCAGCAGCACTACAGGGGGTCGCAATGAGCAGTTCTTC. Encoded protein: CASSTTGGRNEQFF.